This is a list of T cell receptor beta chains from one sample in a study of a mutant IDH1 vaccine in newly diagnosed glioma. No antigen has been assigned to these receptors. Only in-frame clones appear in the TCRdb table, and some are missing; sequencing was by immunoSEQ multiplex PCR. Of 37,000 or so clones listed, approximately 83% are singletons. Sequenced material: PBMCs, taken from a glioma patient whose treatment included an IDH1 peptide vaccine. These receptors were collected from a man aged 30 to 39 with glioma. The CDR3 runs from the conserved cysteine through the conserved F or W. The order of the fields is V gene, D gene, clone size, J gene, CDR3 protein, CDR3 DNA. The D gene is left open where the match is weak. Not all rows give a size; the values are once, few, many and, for expanded clones, a class.

>TRBV6-6|TRBD2|.|TRBJ2-2
CASSFKREAGELFF
TGTGCCAGCAGTTTCAAACGGGAGGCCGGGGAGCTGTTTTTT
>TRBV5-1|.|.|TRBJ2-7
CASSSILTGQTYEQYF
TGCGCCAGCAGCTCAATCCTGACCGGACAGACCTACGAGCAGTACTTC
>TRBV6-5|.|.|TRBJ1-3
CASRQGSGNTIYF
TGTGCCAGCAGACAGGGCTCTGGAAACACCATATATTTT
>TRBV6-1|TRBD2|.|TRBJ2-3
CASSSVAGDGDTQYF
TGTGCCAGCAGTTCCGTAGCGGGAGATGGAGATACGCAGTATTTT
>TRBV15|.|.|TRBJ1-5
CATSRDFVEANQPQHF
TGTGCCACCAGCAGAGATTTCGTGGAGGCCAATCAGCCCCAGCATTTT
>TRBV2|.|few|TRBJ1-6
CASSGNQGDSPLHF
TGTGCCAGCAGTGGTAACCAGGGAGACTCACCCCTCCACTTT
>TRBV5-8|.|.|TRBJ2-7
CASSLGKSEIPAYEQYF
TGTGCCAGCAGTCTTGGGAAATCGGAGATTCCTGCCTACGAGCAGTACTTC
>TRBV5-1|.|.|TRBJ1-3
CASSLRTASGNTIYF
TGCGCCAGCAGCTTGAGGACAGCCTCTGGAAACACCATATATTTT
>TRBV19|TRBD2|.|TRBJ2-7
CATTSGRDEQYF
TGTGCCACAACTAGCGGGAGAGACGAGCAGTACTTC
>TRBV7-2|TRBD1|.|TRBJ2-1
CASSLVTGDEQFF
TGTGCCAGCAGCTTAGTGACAGGGGATGAGCAGTTCTTC
>TRBV6-1|.|once|TRBJ1-4
CASSAYRGGVGEKLFF
TGTGCCAGCAGTGCATACCGCGGGGGGGTTGGAGAAAAACTGTTTTTT
>TRBV10-3|TRBD1|.|TRBJ1-2
CAISADRVSYGYTF
TGTGCCATCAGTGCGGACAGGGTGTCCTATGGCTACACCTTC
>TRBV7-2|.|.|TRBJ2-3
CASSFRASSAITDTQYF
TGTGCCAGCAGCTTTCGGGCAAGCAGTGCAATCACAGATACGCAGTATTTT
>TRBV7-2|TRBD2|.|TRBJ2-5
CASSLETSEETQYF
TGTGCCAGCAGCTTAGAAACTAGCGAGGAGACCCAGTACTTC
>TRBV7-2|.|.|TRBJ2-1
CASSLRGGPGNEQFF
TGTGCCAGCAGCTTACGAGGGGGGCCGGGGAATGAGCAGTTCTTC
>TRBV9|.|.|TRBJ2-3
CASSVGPGGLGITDTQYF
TGTGCCAGCAGCGTAGGCCCAGGGGGGCTCGGGATCACAGATACGCAGTATTTT
>TRBV6-5|TRBD2|.|TRBJ2-7
CASSYGASGGPKEQYF
TGTGCCAGCAGTTACGGGGCTAGCGGGGGGCCAAAAGAGCAGTACTTC
>TRBV7-3|TRBD2|.|TRBJ2-1
CASSLQAGGSNEQFF
TGTGCCAGCAGCTTACAGGCGGGAGGGTCCAATGAGCAGTTCTTC